This TCR beta chain was captured by sequencing in a study of cytomegalovirus exposure and HLA in healthy donors. Study findings and constraints: Certain indistinguishable V segments, among them TRBV6-2 and TRBV6-3, were excluded. Later findings reportedly placed an Asian-associated ancestry cluster below the roughly 730-donor mean for N-insertions.

The PCR made use of 60 Vbeta and 13 Jbeta primers. The method was immunoSEQ multiplex PCR; TCRdb's version includes in-frame clones alone and lacks a portion of them. Altogether about 150,000 clones are present, over 70% being singletons, with the ten largest covering about 3.1%. On this clone: Its antigen is still unknown.

CDR3 length equals 15 residues. V lost 1 base and J lost 7, with 13 bases in between. From germline, CDR1 is KGHSH and CDR2 LQKENI. The chain couples TRBV18 to TRBJ1-4; D gene ambiguous. The source material was PBMCs. This receptor was obtained from a man aged 35 to 55 in good health and CMV-seronegative. The CDR3 coding sequence is TGTGCCAGCTCACCACGAGGGCGCTTGGGTGAAAAACTGTTTTTT. It codes for CASSPRGRLGEKLFF.